Sequencing of this T cell receptor beta chain was carried out in a study of blood T cell repertoires in COVID-19. Study as a whole: PBMCs, B-cell-depleted T cells, or T cells provided the cDNA or gDNA that made up the material.

Source study methods: Nucleated cell number was recorded as an estimate derived from reference gene primer amplification. Sequencing was performed with immunoSEQ multiplex PCR; in TCRdb, only in-frame clones are kept and a portion is missing. V, J and clone size are those of that table, while D and trimming were read from the DNA. The sample has more than 110,000 clones, roughly 89% seen once; the top ten hold roughly 2.9%. This CDR3 has 15 residues. Germline V gives CDR1 SGHTA, CDR2 FQGNSA. The junction had 7 bases not matched to a gene; V was cut back by 5 bases and J by 3 bases. What was sequenced was peripheral blood. The gene calls are TRBV7-2 and TRBJ1-2; 9 nucleotides match TRBD1. This TCR was recovered from a man in his sixties with active or convalescent COVID-19. The CDR3 region is CASSPRQGEDYGYTF. The CDR3 DNA sequence: TGTGCCAGCAGCCCGAGACAGGGGGAGGACTATGGCTACACCTTC.